The 13 T cell receptor beta chains below were found in one sample sequenced in a study of shared clonotypes between healthy human individuals. The assay was immunoSEQ multiplex PCR, and TCRdb's table has in-frame clones only and misses some. The data show a few million clones, roughly 92% seen once. The sequencing sample was made of naive CD4+ T cells sorted from blood. Subset here: CD45RA+ positively selected. All receptors come from a man aged 18 to 30 in good health.

The chain recombines TRBV9 with TRBJ2-7, with 9 bases that match TRBD2. V dropped 0 bases and J dropped 4; count of bases not matched to a gene: 8. Looked up from germline, CDR1 is SGDLS and CDR2 is YYNGEE. The CDR3 is made up of 16 amino acids. The CDR3 protein is CASSVGLTSGTYEQYF. DNA for the CDR3: TGTGCCAGCAGCGTAGGCCTGACTAGCGGAACGTACGAGCAGTACTTC.

The chain carries TRBV28 and TRBJ1-2, with D uncertain. Per germline, CDR1 MDHEN and CDR2 SYDVKM. The CDR3 is 18 residues long. V was pared by 4 bases and J by 7 bases, with 28 bases between. The CDR3 DNA follows: TGTGCCAGCAGTTCCACCGGTAGTCTGGACCGGATCGGATCTGGCTACACCTTC. It is translated as CASSSTGSLDRIGSGYTF.

The gene calls are TRBV9 and TRBJ2-1; D is unresolved. The V end lost 1 base, the J end lost 0 bases, and 8 bases lay between the germline ends. The CDR3 length is 15 residues. Germline loops: CDR1 SGDLS, CDR2 YYNGEE. CDR3 in amino acids: CASSVLGSSYNEQFF. DNA for the CDR3: TGTGCCAGCAGCGTATTGGGTAGCTCCTACAATGAGCAGTTCTTC.

The V call is TRBV5-4, the J call TRBJ2-3, with 11 bases fitting TRBD2. In germline, CDR1 is SGHNT, CDR2 YYREEE (reference sequence). This CDR3 comprises 19 residues. Trimming at V came to 4 bases and at J to 6 bases, leaving 19 bases not matched to a gene. The chain's CDR3 is CASSRDRYGLAGGVDTQYF. CDR3 DNA: TGTGCCAGCAGCCGAGACCGTTATGGGCTAGCGGGGGGAGTGGATACGCAGTATTTT.

This chain joins TRBV6-4 and TRBJ2-3, with 8 bases matching TRBD2. Germline trimming cut 4 bases from V and 2 bases from J; bases unmatched to any gene: 8. Looked up from germline, CDR1 is MRHNA and CDR2 is SNTAGT. The CDR3 spans 16 residues. CDR3 region: CASSVESGGLTDTQYF. CDR3 nucleotide sequence: TGTGCCAGCAGTGTGGAAAGCGGGGGCCTCACAGATACGCAGTATTTT.

This chain uses TRBV5-6 with TRBJ2-3, with D hard to call. This CDR3 has 16 amino acids. Germline CDR1 reads SGHDT; CDR2 reads YYEEEE. Deletions cut 4 bases from V and 4 bases from J, with 19 bases between. The CDR3 protein is CASSRLGPLVPDTQYF. DNA of the CDR3: TGTGCCAGCAGCCGCCTAGGGCCCCTGGTGCCAGATACGCAGTATTTT.

This chain connects TRBV6-5 to TRBJ1-2; D gene ambiguous. Germline V gene sequence: CDR1 MNHEY, CDR2 SVGAGI. V gave up 5 bases and J gave up 1 base, with 11 bases separating them. CDR3 length equals 14 residues. The CDR3 here is CASSRGGFNYGYTF. CDR3 nucleotide sequence: TGTGCCAGCAGTCGAGGAGGATTTAACTATGGCTACACCTTC.

Comment on this clone: Other DNA variants within this sample encode the same CDR3. This chain joins TRBV5-4 and TRBJ2-5; D not resolved. Germline CDR1 and CDR2: SGHNT and YYREEE (reference sequence). V was cut by 1 base and J by 5 bases, with 9 bases left in between. The CDR3 loop spans 13 amino acids. The CDR3 region has the DNA TGTGCCAGCAGCTTGAGGGTTGGGGAGACCCAGTACTTC. The encoded protein is CASSLRVGETQYF.

The chain uses TRBV25-1 and TRBJ2-5; 8 positions match TRBD2. The closer fit of TRBJ2-7 to the DNA end suggests the J call may be wrong. Per germline, CDR1 MGHDK and CDR2 SYGVNS. There are 15 residues in the CDR3. The CDR3 nucleotides are TGTGCCAGCAGTGAAATAGGCGGACTAGCAGGCGAGCAGTACTTC. This sequence encodes CASSEIGGLAGEQYF.

Points on this clone: Other DNA sequences in the same sample also yield this CDR3. The chain uses TRBV7-2 and TRBJ2-1; D not resolved. This CDR3 contains 13 residues. V was pared by 0 bases and J by 0 bases, with 0 bases between. Germline CDR1 is SGHTA and CDR2 is FQGNSA. The chain's CDR3 is CASSLASYNEQFF. Here the CDR3 DNA reads TGTGCCAGCAGCTTAGCCTCCTACAATGAGCAGTTCTTC. Filled out from reference TRBV7-2 and TRBJ2-1, the complete variable domain reads GAGVSQSPSNKVTEKGKDVELRCDPISGHTALYWYRQSLGQGLEFLIYFQGNSAPDKSGLPSDRFSAERTGGSVSTLTIQRTQQEDSAVYLCASSLASYNEQFFGPGTRLTVL.

This clone was observed a single time. The rearrangement joins TRBV27 to TRBJ1-1, with 8 bases aligning to TRBD1. This CDR3 region has 14 residues. CDR1 and CDR2 from the germline V gene are MNHEY and SMNVEV (reference sequence). J gave up 5 bases and V 3 bases, and 5 bases lay outside the gene matches. The CDR3: CASSFRQGATEAFF. As DNA, the CDR3 is TGTGCCAGCAGTTTCCGGCAGGGGGCGACTGAAGCTTTCTTT.

In its sample, this clone was seen a few times. This sample also contains other DNA sequences that code for the same CDR3. The CDR3 DNA reads TGTGCCTGGAGTGGGACGAACTATGGCTACACCTTC. The encoded protein is CAWSGTNYGYTF. V usage is TRBV30 and J usage is TRBJ1-2; D is undetermined. This CDR3 region has 12 residues. Trimming took 1 base from V and 2 from J, leaving 5 bases between them. CDR1 is GTSNPN and CDR2 is SVGIG in the germline V gene (reference sequence).

The rearrangement links TRBV15 to TRBJ2-7; 9 nucleotides agree with TRBD2. This CDR3 comprises 17 residues. Germline loops: CDR1 LNHNV, CDR2 YYDKDF (reference sequence). V shed 3 bases and J 2 bases; nucleotides not matched to a gene: 11. In DNA form, the CDR3 reads TGTGCCACCAGCAGCCAGGGAAGCGGGAGGTTCCCCTACGAGCAGTACTTC. Protein: CATSSQGSGRFPYEQYF. Complete variable domain (other parts from reference TRBV15 and TRBJ2-7): DAMVIQNPRYQVTQFGKPVTLSCSQTLNHNVMYWYQQKSSQAPKLLFHYYDKDFNNEADTPDNFQSRRPNTSFCFLDIRSPGLGDTAMYLCATSSQGSGRFPYEQYFGPGTRLTVT.